This TCR beta chain originates from a study of blood T cells in healthy people across ages. The study's findings and limits: Roughly linearly, TCR beta diversity per million T cells fell as age increased. Naive and antigen-experienced cells could not be conclusively compared, given unsorted PBMCs.

CDR3 size: 18 residues. Germline trimming cut 0 bases from V and 8 bases from J; bases unmatched to any gene: 15. Per germline, CDR1 SGHKS and CDR2 YYEKEE (reference sequence). Per-sample PBMC isolation yielded at least 6.5 million cells. Total RNA was extracted at no less than 6 micrograms per sample. The use of a sample-barcoded 5' primer and a J-beta primer mix characterized a second PCR of roughly 6 to 11 cycles. TCRdb re-derived calls from the 5' RACE reads in MiXCR, one entry per CDR3 protein. The repertoire includes hundreds of thousands of distinct CDR3 sequences, roughly 20% of them detected once, and 3% to 4% sits in the top ten. This clonotype was seen a few times. Its matching antigen is unknown.

The chain has TRBV5-5 and TRBJ2-3; 10 bases fit TRBD1. The TCR sequence derives from a man in his 70s in good health. Sample: blood. The CDR3 reads CASSLGPIPGQGPGTQYF. The CDR3 bases are TGTGCCAGCAGCTTGGGCCCAATCCCGGGACAGGGGCCGGGTACGCAGTATTTT.